This T cell receptor beta chain was sequenced for a study of CD8 T cells in ankylosing spondylitis. Findings and caveats of the study: With a CD8+ phenotype, disease-linked clones were relatively rare in peripheral blood. Seven or eight highly homologous variants made up a TCR beta motif, and this motif appeared characteristic of ankylosing spondylitis blood. Significantly higher representation of disease-linked clones was reported for matched ankylosing spondylitis synovial fluid.

The CDR3 consists of 12 residues. Preparation of TCR beta libraries was done by quantitative 5'-RACE with molecular barcodes. TCRdb processed the 5' RACE reads anew with MiXCR; each CDR3 protein has one entry. The sample shows 200,000 to 250,000 distinct CDR3 sequences, about 10% of them seen only once. Details on this clonotype: Its matching antigen is unknown. A much larger clone sits a single nucleotide away, making a read error possible.

The chain recombines TRBV12-3 or TRBV12-4 with TRBJ2-7; a possible D gene is TRBD1 (6 bases). The sequencing input was blood, either unsorted or a sorted T cell fraction (not recorded which). This TCR was recovered from a male donor with ankylosing spondylitis or in good health (not recorded which). CDR3: CVSSPHGTEQYF. In nucleotides, the CDR3 is TGTGTCAGCAGTCCGCACGGGACAGAGCAGTACTTC.